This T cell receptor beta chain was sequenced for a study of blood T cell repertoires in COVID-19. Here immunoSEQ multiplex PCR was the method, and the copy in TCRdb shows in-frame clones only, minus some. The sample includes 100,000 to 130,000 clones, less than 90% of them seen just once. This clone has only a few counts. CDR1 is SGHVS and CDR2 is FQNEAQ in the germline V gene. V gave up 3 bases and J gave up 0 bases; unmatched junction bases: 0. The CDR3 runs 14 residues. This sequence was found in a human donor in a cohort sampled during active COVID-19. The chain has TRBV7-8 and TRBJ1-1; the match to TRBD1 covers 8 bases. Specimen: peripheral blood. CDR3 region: CASSLDRVNTEAFF. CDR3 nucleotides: TGTGCCAGCAGCTTGGACAGGGTGAACACTGAAGCTTTCTTT.